The clone carrying this T cell receptor beta chain was detected many times. Antigen specificity is unknown. This sample was taken from a study of CD8 T cells in ankylosing spondylitis. Whole-study results and caveats: In reactive arthritis synovial fluid and blood, some motif variants had been reported before. A TCR beta motif of eight or nine highly homologous variants seemed to mark ankylosing spondylitis blood.

The V segment lost 2 bases and the J segment 5 bases; nucleotides outside the gene matches: 11. Germline V gene lookup returns CDR1 MNHEY and CDR2 SMNVEV (reference sequence). The CDR3 has 16 amino acids. Generation of TCR beta libraries employed quantitative 5'-RACE incorporating molecular barcodes. Each CDR3 protein is one row after TCRdb ran MiXCR on the 5' RACE reads. In the table there are roughly 490,000 distinct CDR3 sequences, approximately 5% of which are singletons. This rearrangement joins TRBV27 to TRBJ2-5; TRBD1 matches at 7 bases. This clonotype was sampled from a male donor with ankylosing spondylitis. Sequenced sample: blood, either unsorted or a sorted T cell fraction (not recorded which). CDR3 bases: TGTGCCAGCAGTTTAGTGTTAGGGGGCAGTTTGGAGACCCAGTACTTC. Protein: CASSLVLGGSLETQYF.